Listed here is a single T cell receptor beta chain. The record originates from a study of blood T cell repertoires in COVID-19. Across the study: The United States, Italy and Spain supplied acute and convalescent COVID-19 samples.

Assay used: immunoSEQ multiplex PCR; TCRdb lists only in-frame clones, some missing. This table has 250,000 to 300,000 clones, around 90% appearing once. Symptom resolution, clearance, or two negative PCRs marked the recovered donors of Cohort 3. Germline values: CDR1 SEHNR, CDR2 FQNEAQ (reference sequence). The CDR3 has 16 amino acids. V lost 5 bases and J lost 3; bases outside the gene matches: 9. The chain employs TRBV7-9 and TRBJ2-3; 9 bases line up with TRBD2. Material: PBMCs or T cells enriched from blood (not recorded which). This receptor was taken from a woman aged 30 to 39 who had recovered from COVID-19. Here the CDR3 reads CASSPPSGKGTDTQYF. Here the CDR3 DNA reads TGTGCCAGCAGCCCCCCTAGCGGGAAAGGGACAGATACGCAGTATTTT.